The clone carrying this TCR beta chain has only a few counts. Its antigen is still unknown. This same CDR3 is encoded by further DNA sequences in the sample. These data originate in a study of shared clonotypes between healthy human individuals. Study-wide context: CD4 naive cells filled three plates per donor, CD4 memory three, CD8 naive two and CD8 memory one. Study-wide results and caveats: Tissues were not sampled, only blood, and their repertoires likely differ.

Some clones are missing from TCRdb's copy, which holds only in-frame ones; the method was immunoSEQ multiplex PCR. There are some 1 million clones in the sample; around 74% occur only once, and less than 1.5% lies in the top ten. The CDR3 sequence is 14 residues long. V dropped 0 bases and J dropped 0 bases, with 3 bases sitting between them. From germline, CDR1 is LNHNV and CDR2 YYDKDF (reference sequence). The sequence came from a man aged 18 to 30 in good health. The sample comprised memory CD4+ T cells sorted from blood. Regarding subset: CD45RA-negative fraction. This sequence joins TRBV15 and TRBJ1-5; D call uncertain. The CDR3 DNA reads TGTGCCACCAGCAGAGACACTAGCAATCAGCCCCAGCATTTT. This encodes CATSRDTSNQPQHF. Supplemented by reference TRBV15 and TRBJ1-5, the full variable domain reads DAMVIQNPRYQVTQFGKPVTLSCSQTLNHNVMYWYQQKSSQAPKLLFHYYDKDFNNEADTPDNFQSRRPNTSFCFLDIRSPGLGDTAMYLCATSRDTSNQPQHFGDGTRLSIL.